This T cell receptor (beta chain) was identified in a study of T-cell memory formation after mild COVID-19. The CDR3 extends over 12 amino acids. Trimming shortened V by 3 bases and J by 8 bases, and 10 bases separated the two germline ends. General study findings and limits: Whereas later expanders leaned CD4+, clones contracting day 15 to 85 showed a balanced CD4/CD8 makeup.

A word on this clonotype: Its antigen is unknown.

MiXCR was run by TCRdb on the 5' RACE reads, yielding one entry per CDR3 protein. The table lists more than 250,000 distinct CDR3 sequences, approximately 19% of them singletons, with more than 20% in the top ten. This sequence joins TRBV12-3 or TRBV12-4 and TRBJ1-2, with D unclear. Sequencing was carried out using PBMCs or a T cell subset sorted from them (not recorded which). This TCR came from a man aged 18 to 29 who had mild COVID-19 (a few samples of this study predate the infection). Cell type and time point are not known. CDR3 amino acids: CASSLNRQGYTF. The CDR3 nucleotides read TGTGCCAGCAGTTTGAACCGTCAAGGCTACACCTTC.